This T cell receptor beta chain was documented in a study of T cells after yellow fever vaccination (dated by TCRdb to 2018 to 2020). Regarding the research as a whole: The SMART-Seq v4 Ultra Low Input RNA kit was used to prepare libraries from fractions with low cell numbers. To follow T-cell clones before and after both primary and booster YFV17D yellow fever vaccination, bulk TCR alpha and beta repertoires underwent longitudinal sequencing. Two healthy male donors made up the cohort, one aged 18 to 30 years and the other aged 30 to 40 years. Blood was collected at multiple timepoints before and after primary and secondary immunization, and bulk PBMC replicates and cell subsets were isolated. What the study reported, not specific to this receptor: Because abundant contaminating clonotypes from the bulk population could be contained in FACS-sorted repertoires, computational filtering was required. Because the study included only a couple of donors, the extent to which the findings can be generalized is limited. A small fraction of clonotypes appeared in both the CD4 and CD8 compartments, likely as a result of convergent recombination. Most clones expanded after primary vaccination (roughly 96% of CD4 and approximately 90% of CD8) were re-detected after the booster, suggesting that broad memory maintenance occurred. Compared with the primary T-cell response, the secondary T-cell response was faster but weaker, reaching its peak on day 5 rather than on day 15.

The sample's treatment or condition label is to be understood as: live attenuated yellow fever vaccine strain. At each blood-draw timepoint, two biological replicates of bulk PBMCs were collected. PBMCs were isolated from peripheral blood using a standard Ficoll-Paque protocol. TriZol was used to extract RNA from bulk PBMCs, from CD4 and CD8 fractions, and from dextramer-positive and dextramer-negative fractions. In this sample, this clonotype turned up many times. Its antigen is currently not known. Nothing much larger sits one base from this clone, and base qualities are not available. At the junction V is shortened by 1 base and J by 6 bases, with 10 bases in between. The germline V gene specifies SGHRS as CDR1 and YFSETQ as CDR2. The CDR3 holds 13 amino acids from the cysteine to the phenylalanine. The DNA shown is the 39-base CDR3, in frame from base 1. This sample was sequenced with an Illumina NovaSeq 6000. TCR cDNA was synthesized by 5'RACE template switching, through which a universal primer site and unique molecular identifiers were introduced. Priming for cDNA synthesis came from both the TCR alpha and TCR beta constant segments. Two PCR steps were used to amplify libraries, with sample barcodes and sequencing adapters being added in the second step. Sequencing of libraries was done on Illumina HiSeq 2500 (2x100 bp) or NovaSeq (2x150 bp). Per the authors' processing: MIGEC handled demultiplexing of reads and collapsing into UMI consensus sequences, while MiXCR performed V(D)J alignment. Vaccine-responding clonotypes were defined with edgeR using replicate PBMC samples, requiring FDR below 0.01 and a log2 fold change above 5 up to day 15. CD4 or CD8 identity was assigned to each bulk clonotype according to whether the clonotype was present at higher abundance in the sequenced CD4 repertoire or the sequenced CD8 repertoire. TCRdb reprocessing: public reads trimmed at Q25 with fastp, clones called with MiXCR, in-frame beta chains kept. When rows share a CDR3 protein, they turn into one entry using the most common DNA and genes. The V and J calls reflect TCRdb's pipeline rather than the authors' work. The sample has around 300,000 distinct CDR3 sequences on record, around 4.4% of them singletons. 15% to 20% of the sample is taken by the ten largest.

The sequence was collected from a man younger than 35 who received the YFV17D yellow fever vaccine. The chain links TRBV5-1 with TRBJ1-1; the D gene is possibly TRBD1, with 5 bases matching. The sequences come from PBMCs, collected 15 days after the yellow fever booster vaccination. The DNA is TGCGCCAGCAGCTTGTCCCTGGGGGCTGAAGCTTTCTTT. Its protein reads: CASSLSLGAEAFF.